A selection of T cell receptor beta chains follows, all from one sample in a study of blood T cells in healthy people across ages. MiXCR, applied by TCRdb to the 5' RACE reads, yields one record per CDR3 protein. Here the sample spans more than 1,000,000 distinct CDR3 sequences, approximately 25% being singletons. These same data were also listed under a study on T cells of mothers and their children.

The sample comprised blood. These receptors were obtained from a girl aged 2 to 9 in good health. The conserved cysteine and the conserved F or W are not part of the CDR3 here. Size is stated for part of the rows, as once, few or many counts, or as a class when the clone is expanded.

V gene	clone size	CDR3 protein
TRBV20-1	many	SARGLAGNTGELF
TRBV20-1	.	SATQSSYNEQF
TRBV7-2	.	ASRPSEGETQY
TRBV3-1	.	ASSQYGDFHTGELF
TRBV7-2	few	ASSLAVGLVLPQY
TRBV7-6	.	ASSFRILTGANVLT
TRBV29-1	once	SVGGGLLETQY
TRBV29-1	.	SVAPGATNEKLF
TRBV4-1	.	ASTQGNRGFANTEAF
TRBV28	.	ASSLERTDEQY
TRBV20-1	.	SASSSGRRNEQF
TRBV20-1	many	SARDPKGGLTGELF
TRBV5-5	.	ASSLVQPRYAEQF
TRBV6-5	few	ASSSGTGTLRTEAF
TRBV4-3	.	ASSQDWGPGEGLAEAF
TRBV9	.	ASSVALEAGGYNEQF
TRBV20-1	.	SAGGWGARTDTQY
TRBV29-1	.	SVSTGLTHGYT
TRBV7-2	.	ACQSSYNEQF
TRBV19	few	ASSTTGTGEEKLF
TRBV5-1	few	ASSFKAGAYEQY
TRBV7-9	few	ASTPPGSNEQF
TRBV3-1	.	ASSQELGYNEQF
TRBV6-1	few	ASSDYFFEQY
TRBV24-1	few	ATTGGAYNEQF
TRBV24-1	few	ATRRSGANVLT
TRBV29-1	.	SVAGRAYDEQY
TRBV19	few	ASSEKIYSNQPQH
TRBV9	few	ASSVADGSYEQY
TRBV7-8	few	ACSLEGGGEQY
TRBV11-3	.	ASSSSGQGAEETQY
TRBV11-2	few	ASSDGLDTDTQY
TRBV5-1	few	ASSSDSHGSNEQF
TRBV6-6	many	ASSSPGQGEKLF
TRBV4-3	.	ASSPSGRGTEAF
TRBV12-5	few	ASGLVQGSVNYGYT
TRBV12-3/TRBV12-4	.	ASSSGGLGNTIY
TRBV2	few	ASRATPGTVKETQY
TRBV3-1	.	ASSQLTGANTEAF
TRBV27	.	ASSSQGWGQEPQH
TRBV4-2	.	ASSLGPTLNTGELF
TRBV28	.	ASSLTRGGTDTQY
TRBV28	.	AVAGLPVNNEQF
TRBV12-3/TRBV12-4	.	ASRTGFVNTEAF
TRBV3-1	.	ASSRIQGKDGYT
TRBV4-3	.	ASSQGQDVYEQY
TRBV7-8	few	ASSHIGETQY
TRBV19	few	ASMGKRRTEAF
TRBV21-1	.	ASSRGQPYSNQPQH
TRBV4-3	few	ASSQDSGGGSYNEQF
TRBV7-9	few	ASSSMTGTDEKLF
TRBV5-6	.	ASSPAGGLGAF